This T cell receptor (beta chain) was obtained from a study of blood T cell repertoires in COVID-19. About the research overall: Samples representing acute and convalescent COVID-19 were sourced from the United States, Italy and Spain. From T cells, B-cell-depleted T cells, or PBMCs came the material, which was cDNA or gDNA.

As processed by the authors: Reference gene primer amplification in the assay estimated nucleated cell counts. Method: immunoSEQ multiplex PCR; TCRdb's copy keeps in-frame clones and lacks some. D and trimming come from the DNA, and the V and J calls and clone size come from that table. In the table there are some 60,000 clones, 65% to 90% of which are singletons. This receptor was taken from a human donor in a cohort sampled during active COVID-19. The sample comprised peripheral blood.

CDR3 amino acids: CASSYTGNEKLFF. As DNA, the CDR3 is TGTGCCAGCAGCTATACTGGTAATGAAAAACTGTTTTTT. The chain combines TRBV7-2 with TRBJ1-4, with D uncertain. Germline V gene sequence: CDR1 SGHTA, CDR2 FQGNSA. The V end was cut by 4 bases, the J end by 4 bases, with 7 bases between. The CDR3 spans 13 residues.